The sequence of this T cell receptor beta chain was determined in a study of blood T cell repertoires in COVID-19. Study details: Researchers got acute and convalescent COVID-19 samples from the United States, Italy and Spain. In each case, the material was cDNA or gDNA derived from T cells, B-cell-depleted T cells, or PBMCs.

Germline V lookup: CDR1 SGHRS, CDR2 YFSETQ. V lost 3 bases and J 7 bases, leaving 18 bases between the germline ends. The CDR3 spans 15 residues. Authors' analysis steps: Estimates of nucleated cell counts were drawn from the amplification of reference gene primers. Sequenced by immunoSEQ multiplex PCR; TCRdb stores in-frame clones only, minus some. Clone size and V and J calls were adopted from that table, with D and trimming inferred from the DNA. The sample yields over 150,000 clones, roughly 88% seen once. Sequencing was carried out using peripheral blood. The rearrangement joins TRBV5-1 to TRBJ2-3; D is possibly TRBD2 (6 bases). The clonotype originates from a young man with acute or convalescent COVID-19. The CDR3 region is CASSSRGGETNTQYF. CDR3 DNA: TGCGCCAGCAGCTCGAGGGGAGGAGAAACGAATACGCAGTATTTT. Based on the CDR3 plus reference TRBV5-1 and TRBJ2-3, the full variable domain is KAGVTQTPRYLIKTRGQQVTLSCSPISGHRSVSWYQQTPGQGLQFLFEYFSETQRNKGNFPGRFSGRQFSNSRSEMNVSTLELGDSALYLCASSSRGGETNTQYFGPGTRLTVL.